This T cell receptor (beta chain) was identified in a study of OX40 agonist ivuxolimab in advanced cancers. The CDR3 has 13 residues. Trimming shortened V by 0 bases and J by 4 bases, and 4 bases separated the two germline ends. Germline V lookup: CDR1 LGHNA, CDR2 YNFKEQ. Repertoires were generated with immunoSEQ multiplex PCR, while TCRdb's copy carries only in-frame clones and drops some. The table includes roughly 68,000 clones, approximately 80% detected once. The source was CD4+ or CD8+ T cells sorted from blood, collected in a trial of the OX40 agonist ivuxolimab. The clonotype originates from an adult with an advanced solid tumor such as melanoma, head and neck, liver or kidney cancer. This chain uses TRBV4-2 with TRBJ2-1; unclear D gene. The CDR3 DNA sequence: TGTGCCAGCAGCCAAGAATCATACAATGAGCAGTTCTTC. Protein product: CASSQESYNEQFF.